This is a list of T cell receptor beta chains from one sample in a study. TCRdb reprocessed the 5' RACE reads via MiXCR and lists one record per CDR3 protein. The data contain tens of thousands of distinct CDR3 sequences, 30% of them seen just once; the ten biggest clones take up approximately 4.1%. Sequenced sample: tumor-infiltrating memory CD4+ T cells sorted from the breast tumor. The source of these receptors is a female donor with breast cancer. CDR3s include the opening cysteine and the closing phenylalanine or tryptophan. The order of the fields is J gene, clone size, D gene, V gene, CDR3 DNA, CDR3 protein. The D gene is left open where the match is weak. Only some rows state a clone size, as once, few, many or a class for expanded clones.

>TRBJ1-6|NA|NA|TRBV20-1
TGCAGTGCCAACGAATACTTAGCCCTCCACTTT
CSANEYLALHF
>TRBJ2-3|many|NA|TRBV29-1
TGCAGCGTTGGACTAGGAAAAAGAGATACGCAGTATTTT
CSVGLGKRDTQYF
>TRBJ2-1|NA|NA|TRBV20-1
TGCAGTGCTAGAGATCCCAGCGGGACAGGCGGCAATGAGCAGTTCTTC
CSARDPSGTGGNEQFF
>TRBJ2-3|few|NA|TRBV24-1
TGTGCCACCAGTCGGGGCGGACCTGGGGATACGCAGTATTTT
CATSRGGPGDTQYF
>TRBJ1-2|few|TRBD1|TRBV6-5
TGTGCCAGCACTACAGGGGATCGGGGCTACACCTTC
CASTTGDRGYTF
>TRBJ1-6|NA|NA|TRBV28
TGTGCCAGCAGTTTCGGGGGGTTGAGGAATTCACCCCTCCACTTT
CASSFGGLRNSPLHF
>TRBJ1-2|many|NA|TRBV28
TGTGCCAGCAGTTTGGAGGGTCATGGCTACACCTTC
CASSLEGHGYTF
>TRBJ2-5|NA|TRBD2|TRBV27
TGTGCCAGCAGTTTAAGGGGACTAGGCTGGGAGACCCAGTACTTC
CASSLRGLGWETQYF
>TRBJ2-7|many|TRBD2|TRBV5-1
TGCGCCAGCAGCTTGGAACGGGGGGGCCAGGTCTACGAGCAGTACTTC
CASSLERGGQVYEQYF
>TRBJ2-3|few|TRBD1|TRBV7-3
TGTGCCAGCAGCTTTTCAGGGGGCCGGGTCACAGATACGCAGTATTTT
CASSFSGGRVTDTQYF
>TRBJ1-6|many|NA|TRBV20-1
TGCAGTTTCTACCCTAGACAGACCTCCTATAATTCACCCCTCCACTTT
CSFYPRQTSYNSPLHF
>TRBJ2-4|few|NA|TRBV5-1
TGCGCCAGCAGGGGGGCAGGTCTTAACATTCAGTACTTC
CASRGAGLNIQYF
>TRBJ2-6|many|TRBD2|TRBV6-5
TGTGCCAGCAGTTACTCCACCGGGGGGGCAGGTGGGGCCAACGTCCTGACTTTC
CASSYSTGGAGGANVLTF
>TRBJ1-1|few|NA|TRBV5-1
TGCGCCAGCAGCTTGGCCATGCCCCGTTCGGGCACTGAAGCTTTCTTT
CASSLAMPRSGTEAFF
>TRBJ1-2|NA|NA|TRBV6-2/TRBV6-3
TGTGCCAGCAGTTACCTTTTGGTTCGTGGCGACTACACCTTC
CASSYLLVRGDYTF
>TRBJ2-7|few|TRBD2|TRBV27
TGTGCCAGCCGCGGGGGAGCGGGAGTGTGGGAGCAGTACTTC
CASRGGAGVWEQYF
>TRBJ1-2|NA|NA|TRBV6-1
TGTGCCAGCAGTGAAGTGGGGGCGCGGTACGGGAGTGGCTACACCTTC
CASSEVGARYGSGYTF
>TRBJ2-7|NA|TRBD2|TRBV4-2
TGTGCCAGCAGCTCTTGGACTAGCGGGAGGAACGAGCAGTACTTC
CASSSWTSGRNEQYF
>TRBJ2-3|few|NA|TRBV9
TGTGCCAGCAGCGTAGGGCTAGATCTTTTCACAGATACGCAGTATTTT
CASSVGLDLFTDTQYF
>TRBJ2-5|NA|TRBD1|TRBV5-8
TGTGCCAGCAGCGGTCGGACAGGGATGGGGGAGACCCAGTACTTC
CASSGRTGMGETQYF
>TRBJ2-7|few|NA|TRBV4-3
TGCGCCAGCAGCCGGATCCCGGGACCGATCTACGAGCAGTACTTC
CASSRIPGPIYEQYF
>TRBJ1-5|NA|NA|TRBV7-9
TGTGCCAGCAGCTTCGGGGGAGGGGACAATCAGCCCCAGCATTTT
CASSFGGGDNQPQHF
>TRBJ2-1|NA|TRBD2|TRBV7-9
TGTGCCAGCAGCCCACCTCCCCGGCTAGCGGTCTACAATGAGCAGTTCTTC
CASSPPPRLAVYNEQFF